Listed here is a single TCR beta chain. The sample is drawn from a study of blood T cell repertoires in COVID-19. Turning to the study itself: Sites in the United States, Italy and Spain provided acute and convalescent COVID-19 samples. T cells, B-cell-depleted T cells, or PBMCs provided the cDNA or gDNA that served as material.

As handled by the study authors: It was from reference gene primer amplification that nucleated cell counts were estimated. Sequencing was performed with immunoSEQ multiplex PCR; in TCRdb, only in-frame clones are kept and a portion is missing. V, J and clone size derive from that table, while D and trimming were established from the DNA sequence. The sample contains over 35,000 clones, around nine tenths of which appear only once. Sequenced sample: peripheral blood. The sequence was obtained from a man over 45 with active COVID-19.

CDR3 residues: CASSRDGSVRIQYF. Written as DNA, the CDR3 is TGTGCCAGCAGCAGAGACGGGTCGGTTCGCATTCAGTACTTC. This chain uses TRBV2 with TRBJ2-4, with D uncertain. Trimming shortened V by 6 bases and J by 9 bases, and 18 bases separated the two germline ends. CDR3 length equals 14 residues. Germline CDR1 reads SNHLY; CDR2 reads FYNNEI.